Each of the 13 T cell receptor beta chains below was sequenced from the same sample in a study of blood T cell repertoires in COVID-19. This table comes from immunoSEQ multiplex PCR, and its TCRdb copy is limited to in-frame clones, with some not included. The repertoire holds roughly 300,000 clones, with 70% to 90% as singletons. The sample was peripheral blood. Receptor source: a woman between 50 and 59 years old who had recovered from COVID-19.

The chain recombines TRBV15 with TRBJ2-7; a possible D gene is TRBD1 (5 bases). Trimming left V 1 base short and J 2 bases short, with 15 bases between. The CDR3 is made up of 16 amino acids. Per germline, CDR1 LNHNV and CDR2 YYDKDF (reference sequence). Here the CDR3 reads CATSRGSSRGTYEQYF. The CDR3 bases are TGTGCCACCAGCAGAGGAAGTTCAAGGGGAACCTACGAGCAGTACTTC. Full variable domain (missing parts from reference TRBV15 and TRBJ2-7): DAMVIQNPRYQVTQFGKPVTLSCSQTLNHNVMYWYQQKSSQAPKLLFHYYDKDFNNEADTPDNFQSRRPNTSFCFLDIRSPGLGDTAMYLCATSRGSSRGTYEQYFGPGTRLTVT.

As DNA, the CDR3 is TGTGCCAGCTCCCTCGGGACAGAAGATGGCTACACCTTC. Translating gives CASSLGTEDGYTF. V gene TRBV18 combines with J gene TRBJ1-2, with 7 bases that match TRBD1. The CDR3 spans 13 residues. Germline-derived CDR1 and CDR2 are KGHSH and LQKENI. Trimming cost V 6 bases and J 6 bases; bases outside gene matches: 7.

The J gene is TRBJ1-5, the V gene TRBV7-2; D gene uncertain. Germline values: CDR1 SGHTA, CDR2 FQGNSA. The V end was cut by 0 bases, the J end by 0 bases, with 6 bases between. This CDR3 has 15 residues. Written as DNA, the CDR3 is TGTGCCAGCAGCTTAGCCGGGGATAGCAATCAGCCCCAGCATTTT. Its translation is CASSLAGDSNQPQHF.

The chain links TRBV28 to TRBJ1-1; D not resolved. This CDR3 is built from 14 residues. The V gene's germline CDR1 is MDHEN and CDR2 SYDVKM. V lost 3 bases and J lost 0, with 8 bases in between. The CDR3 here is CASSFRRVNTEAFF. Written as DNA, the CDR3 is TGTGCCAGCAGTTTTCGACGGGTGAACACTGAAGCTTTCTTT.

J is TRBJ1-2 and V is TRBV28, with 8 bases lining up with TRBD1. The germline V gene encodes CDR1 MDHEN and CDR2 SYDVKM. The V and J ends lost 6 bases and 3 bases, in that order; junction bases with no gene match: 6. The CDR3 extends over 14 amino acids. CDR3: CASRLQGADYGYTF. The CDR3 coding sequence is TGTGCCAGCAGGCTCCAGGGGGCAGACTATGGCTACACCTTC.

This chain uses TRBV28 with TRBJ2-7; D is ambiguous. This CDR3 has 12 amino acids. Trimming pared 5 bases from V and 3 bases from J, leaving 8 bases between. The germline CDR1 and CDR2 sequences are MDHEN and SYDVKM. This CDR3 reads CASSEVFYEQYF. DNA of the CDR3: TGTGCCAGCAGTGAGGTTTTCTACGAGCAGTACTTC.

The sample holds a few counts of this clone. The chain uses TRBV7-2 and TRBJ2-7, with no clear D. Germline CDR1 is SGHTA and CDR2 is FQGNSA. The CDR3 length is 13 residues. Trimming cost V 5 bases and J 6 bases, with 14 bases left between them. The CDR3 spells CASSAVPSGEQYF. The CDR3 bases are TGTGCCAGCAGCGCGGTCCCTTCGGGCGAGCAGTACTTC.

The chain carries TRBV7-2 and TRBJ1-5; D uncertain. V lost 5 bases and J 3 bases, leaving 17 bases between the germline ends. This CDR3 is built from 16 residues. Germline V CDR1 and CDR2: SGHTA, FQGNSA. The CDR3 protein is CASSPSAGDINQPQHF. The CDR3 DNA follows: TGTGCCAGCAGCCCCTCTGCCGGCGACATCAATCAGCCCCAGCATTTT.

The CDR3 DNA reads TGTGCCAGCAGCACCGATGGGACGTCGGGGGGTAATGAGCAGTTCTTC. This encodes CASSTDGTSGGNEQFF. V is TRBV7-6 and J is TRBJ2-1; 7 bases are shared with TRBD2. Germline V gene data show CDR1 as SGHVS and CDR2 as FNYEAQ. Trimming took 5 bases from V and 7 from J; bases not matched to a gene: 14. CDR3 length: 16 amino acids. Drawing the rest from reference TRBV7-6 and TRBJ2-1, the complete variable domain is GAGVSQSPRYKVTKRGQDVALRCDPISGHVSLYWYRQALGQGPEFLTYFNYEAQQDKSGLPNDRFSAERPEGSISTLTIQRTEQRDSAMYRCASSTDGTSGGNEQFFGPGTRLTVL.

The rearrangement joins TRBV3-1 (or the pseudogene TRBV3-2) to TRBJ2-3; the D gene is possibly TRBD2 (5 bases). V lost 8 bases and J lost 2, with 14 bases in between. The CDR3 runs 14 residues. The germline gives CDR1 LGHDT, CDR2 YNNKEL (reference sequence). CDR3 region: CASGGGRITDTQYF. The CDR3 DNA reads as TGTGCCAGCGGTGGCGGGCGCATCACAGATACGCAGTATTTT.

The chain is built from TRBV19 and TRBJ1-2; 7 nucleotides line up with TRBD1. Losses at the gene ends were 7 bases for V and 8 bases for J; bases not matched to a gene: 13. Germline V gives CDR1 LNHDA, CDR2 SQIVND (reference sequence). The CDR3 has 14 amino acids. The CDR3 region is CASNQPGRGDGYTF. In DNA form, the CDR3 reads TGTGCCAGTAATCAGCCTGGCAGGGGGGACGGCTACACCTTC. The full variable domain, with the rest looked up from reference TRBV19 and TRBJ1-2, is DGGITQSPKYLFRKEGQNVTLSCEQNLNHDAMYWYRQDPGQGLRLIYYSQIVNDFQKGDIAEGYSVSREKKESFPLTVTSAQKNPTAFYLCASNQPGRGDGYTFGSGTRLTVV.

This sequence joins TRBV28 and TRBJ2-7; 11 bases map to TRBD2. The CDR3 is 13 amino acids. CDR1 MDHEN and CDR2 SYDVKM come from the germline V gene. J gave up 2 bases and V 9 bases, and 3 bases lay outside the gene matches. The DNA of the CDR3 is TGTGCCAGTAGACTAGCGGGAACCTACGAGCAGTACTTC. Protein sequence: CASRLAGTYEQYF.

V and J are TRBV18 and TRBJ1-4; D gene unclear. Germline V lookup: CDR1 KGHSH, CDR2 LQKENI. The V end lost 2 bases, the J end lost 5 bases, and 6 bases lay between the germline ends. This CDR3 has 13 residues. The CDR3 DNA reads TGTGCCAGCTCACCATCCAGGAATGAAAAACTGTTTTTT. Its protein is CASSPSRNEKLFF.